Given below is one T cell receptor (beta chain) in context. Its specificity is not known. The identical CDR3 is also encoded by other nucleotide sequences in the sample. TCRdb's copy holds only in-frame clones and misses some; the assay was immunoSEQ multiplex PCR. Of about 80,000 clones listed, just over 90% are singletons. The data belong to a study of OX40 agonist ivuxolimab in advanced cancers. Across the whole study: Intravenous ivuxolimab at 0.01 to 10 mg/kg was given to patients every 2 weeks. Of mixed ages from about 20 to 80 and averaging about 60 years, the group was 65% to 85% male. The study, taken as a whole, reports: Antigens targeted by the expanded peripheral T cells were not determined.

Blood sampling was done at baseline, cycle 4 day 1, and cycle 7 day 1. V shed 6 bases and J shed 0 bases, with 9 bases lying between them. Germline values: CDR1 MNHNS, CDR2 SASEGT. The CDR3 totals 14 residues. V and J are TRBV6-1 and TRBJ1-5, with unresolved D. The TCR comes from an adult with an advanced solid tumor such as melanoma, head and neck, liver or kidney cancer. The sample was CD4+ or CD8+ T cells sorted from blood, taken in a trial of the OX40 agonist ivuxolimab. CDR3 residues: CASRDGLSNQPQHF. CDR3 nucleotide sequence: TGTGCCAGCAGGGACGGGCTTAGCAATCAGCCCCAGCATTTT.